The 28 T cell receptor beta chains below come from one sample, sequenced in a study of T cell changes during pregnancy in multiple sclerosis. The method was immunoSEQ multiplex PCR; TCRdb's version includes in-frame clones alone and lacks a portion of them. The table has more than 15,000 clones, roughly 80% seen once. Sample: CD8+ T cells from peripheral blood mononuclear cells, taken after pregnancy. The receptor source for this set is a female donor in good health, enrolled as a control in a pregnancy study.

The chain uses TRBV30 and TRBJ2-2, with D hard to call. CDR3 size: 12 residues. Per the germline V gene, CDR1 is GTSNPN and CDR2 is SVGIG (reference sequence). V shed 5 bases and J shed 2 bases, with 6 bases lying between them. This chain's CDR3 is CAWGRNTGELFF. The CDR3 nucleotides read TGTGCCTGGGGGCGTAACACCGGGGAGCTGTTTTTT.

The gene calls are TRBV7-9 and TRBJ1-5; 7 bases agree with TRBD1. The CDR3 covers 14 residues. V dropped 5 bases and J dropped 3; count of bases not matched to a gene: 4. CDR1 is SEHNR and CDR2 is FQNEAQ in the germline V gene (reference sequence). CDR3: CASSQQGHNQPQHF. In nucleotides, the CDR3 is TGTGCCAGCAGCCAACAGGGGCACAATCAGCCCCAGCATTTT.

V gene TRBV30 combines with J gene TRBJ1-6, with 10 positions matching TRBD1. Germline loops: CDR1 GTSNPN, CDR2 SVGIG (reference sequence). The CDR3 contains 14 residues. V was pared by 7 bases and J by 10 bases, with 10 bases of the junction left unmatched. CDR3 residues: CAYQDRGDSSPLHF. The DNA for the CDR3 is TGTGCCTACCAGGACAGGGGGGACTCGTCACCCCTCCACTTT.

The V call is TRBV11-2, the J call TRBJ2-7, with TRBD2 matching 9 bases. The V gene's germline CDR1 is SGHAT and CDR2 FQNNGV. The CDR3 has 16 residues. J gave up 5 bases and V 1 base, and 9 bases lay outside the gene matches. In DNA, the CDR3 is TGTGCCAGCAGCTTAGGAGCTAGCGGGGCGGGCGACGAGCAGTACTTC. This sequence encodes CASSLGASGAGDEQYF.

The chain has TRBV6-4 and TRBJ1-6, with D hard to call. The CDR3 is made up of 13 amino acids. Per germline, CDR1 MRHNA and CDR2 SNTAGT. Trimming took off 3 bases at V and 7 bases at J, with 7 bases between the two ends. The CDR3, as DNA: TGTGCCAGCAGTGAAACAGAAAATTCACCCCTCCACTTT. Translating gives CASSETENSPLHF.

J is TRBJ2-3 and V is TRBV5-1; TRBD1 aligns across 8 bases. The CDR3 extends over 14 amino acids. V was clipped by 3 bases and J by 0 bases; unmatched bases: 0. CDR1 and CDR2 (germline): SGHRS, YFSETQ. CDR3 bases: TGCGCCAGCAGCTGGACAGGGAGCACAGATACGCAGTATTTT. Translated, it gives CASSWTGSTDTQYF. The variable domain in full, with the rest retrieved from reference TRBV5-1 and TRBJ2-3, is KAGVTQTPRYLIKTRGQQVTLSCSPISGHRSVSWYQQTPGQGLQFLFEYFSETQRNKGNFPGRFSGRQFSNSRSEMNVSTLELGDSALYLCASSWTGSTDTQYFGPGTRLTVL.

The gene calls are TRBV14 and TRBJ2-1, with 9 bases fitting TRBD1. There are 17 residues in the CDR3. The junction had 15 bases not matched to a gene; V was cut back by 4 bases and J by 8 bases. Germline V gives CDR1 SGHDN, CDR2 FVKESK. The CDR3 DNA reads as TGTGCCAGCAGCCCTTCGAAATTCCGGGACAGGGCTCATGAGCAGTTCTTC. It specifies CASSPSKFRDRAHEQFF.

The V and J genes are TRBV9 and TRBJ2-7; TRBD1 aligns across 7 bases. This CDR3 spans 14 amino acids. CDR1 is SGDLS and CDR2 is YYNGEE in the germline V gene. V shed 4 bases, J shed 5 bases, and the junction held 9 bases outside the gene matches. The CDR3: CASSPSQGRDEQYF. DNA for the CDR3: TGTGCCAGCAGCCCATCACAGGGGCGCGACGAGCAGTACTTC.

J is TRBJ2-1 and V is TRBV5-5; 9 bases fit TRBD2. The CDR3 has 16 residues. Germline V gives CDR1 SGHKS, CDR2 YYEKEE (reference sequence). The V gene end was trimmed by 0 bases and the J gene end by 7 bases; junction bases not matched to a gene: 8. CDR3 sequence (DNA): TGTGCCAGCAGCTTGGCCCCAGCGGGAGGAGGTAATGAGCAGTTCTTC. This codes for CASSLAPAGGGNEQFF.

The chain joins TRBV9 to TRBJ2-2; TRBD1 matches at 7 bases. With V trimmed by 0 bases and J by 4 bases, 3 bases remained unmatched. From germline, CDR1 is SGDLS and CDR2 YYNGEE. This CDR3 region has 15 residues. In nucleotides, the CDR3 is TGTGCCAGCAGCGTAGAAGCAGGGGGCACCGGGGAGCTGTTTTTT. Translated, it gives CASSVEAGGTGELFF.

The chain is built from TRBV27 and TRBJ2-5; TRBD1 agrees at 11 bases. The germline V gene encodes CDR1 MNHEY and CDR2 SMNVEV (reference sequence). Germline trimming cut 5 bases from V and 4 bases from J; bases unmatched to any gene: 6. The CDR3 extends over 15 amino acids. The CDR3 reads CASSPRTGGRETQYF. The CDR3 DNA reads as TGTGCCAGCAGTCCCCGGACAGGGGGCAGAGAGACCCAGTACTTC.

This sequence joins TRBV19 and TRBJ1-3; D is undetermined. Germline V CDR1 and CDR2: LNHDA, SQIVND (reference sequence). The ends were cut back, 3 bases at V and 0 bases at J, with 12 bases in the middle. The CDR3 sequence is 16 residues long. CDR3 sequence: CASSILKRRSGNTIYF. CDR3 coding DNA: TGTGCCAGTAGTATTCTGAAGCGGCGCTCTGGAAACACCATATATTTT. Full variable domain (outside the CDR3, taken from reference TRBV19 and TRBJ1-3): DGGITQSPKYLFRKEGQNVTLSCEQNLNHDAMYWYRQDPGQGLRLIYYSQIVNDFQKGDIAEGYSVSREKKESFPLTVTSAQKNPTAFYLCASSILKRRSGNTIYFGEGSWLTVV.

The chain recombines TRBV28 with TRBJ2-7; 10 bases match TRBD2. This CDR3 has 14 amino acids. The junction had 0 bases not matched to a gene; V was cut back by 1 base and J by 3 bases. Germline CDR1 and CDR2: MDHEN and SYDVKM. CDR3 sequence: CASSLSSGGYEQYF. CDR3 nucleotides: TGTGCCAGCAGTTTATCTAGCGGGGGCTACGAGCAGTACTTC.

This chain uses TRBV5-1 with TRBJ1-1, with D perhaps matching TRBD1 (5 bases). The CDR3 contains 14 residues. From germline, CDR1 is SGHRS and CDR2 YFSETQ. The V gene lost 4 bases and the J gene lost 1 base, with 11 bases spanning the gap. The CDR3 loop reads CASSLRGGNTEAFF. In nucleotides, the CDR3 is TGCGCCAGCAGCCTTCGGGGGGGGAACACTGAAGCTTTCTTT.

This clone came up once. The chain has TRBV2 and TRBJ2-1; 9 bases are a match to TRBD1. The V and J ends lost 7 bases and 9 bases, in that order; junction bases with no gene match: 4. The CDR3 totals 12 residues. Germline V gene sequence: CDR1 SNHLY, CDR2 FYNNEI. The CDR3 bases are TGTGCCAGCATGGGACAGGGAAGTGAGCAGTTCTTC. Its translation: CASMGQGSEQFF.

The rearrangement links TRBV6-6 to TRBJ2-7; 8 nucleotides match TRBD2. With 5 bases clipped from V and 6 bases from J, the junction kept 6 bases outside the gene matches. CDR3 size: 13 residues. Germline CDR1 reads MNHNY; CDR2 reads SVGAGI (reference sequence). Written as DNA, the CDR3 is TGTGCCAGCAGTCTTGGGACTAGGGGCGAGCAGTACTTC. This sequence encodes CASSLGTRGEQYF.

This clone appeared once. The V and J genes are TRBV2 and TRBJ2-1; 8 positions match TRBD1. This CDR3 has 12 amino acids. CDR1 and CDR2 (germline): SNHLY, FYNNEI. Trimming cost V 5 bases and J 7 bases; bases outside gene matches: 1. CDR3 residues: CASSRQGNEQFF. The CDR3 nucleotides are TGTGCCAGCAGTCGACAGGGGAATGAGCAGTTCTTC.

This clone appeared a single time. This chain connects TRBV4-1 to TRBJ1-2, with D unresolved. Between the trimmed V and J ends, which lost 0 bases and 8 bases, there was a span of 16 bases. The CDR3 has 15 residues. The V gene's germline CDR1 is MGHRA and CDR2 YSYEKL. CDR3 coding DNA: TGCGCCAGCAGCCAAGATGAGAGTAACTATGGCGGCTACACCTTC. Translating gives CASSQDESNYGGYTF.

The CDR3 coding sequence is TGCAGCGCCGAAGGGACTAGCGGGAGGGTTAAGAATGAGCAGTTCTTC. Protein product: CSAEGTSGRVKNEQFF. The chain employs TRBV29-1 and TRBJ2-1; 16 bases fit TRBD2. V gave up 7 bases and J gave up 7 bases; unmatched junction bases: 10. The CDR3 is made up of 16 amino acids. Per the germline V gene, CDR1 is SQVTM and CDR2 is ANQGSEA.

Only one count was recorded for this clone. This chain uses TRBV4-2 with TRBJ1-5; a possible D gene is TRBD1 (5 bases). V shed 0 bases and J shed 2 bases, with 11 bases lying between them. Germline CDR1 is LGHNA and CDR2 is YNFKEQ. The CDR3 length is 16 residues. The CDR3 protein is CASSQDEGVGNQPQHF. CDR3 bases: TGTGCCAGCAGCCAAGATGAAGGGGTCGGCAATCAGCCCCAGCATTTT.

The gene calls are TRBV7-3 and TRBJ2-1; 8 bases match TRBD1. With 1 base clipped from V and 8 bases from J, the junction kept 1 base outside the gene matches. Germline V gives CDR1 SGHTA, CDR2 FQGTGA. The CDR3 is made up of 13 amino acids. CDR3 protein: CASSLMGQDEQFF. Here the CDR3 DNA reads TGTGCCAGCAGCTTAATGGGACAGGATGAGCAGTTCTTC.

This chain links TRBV6-5 with TRBJ1-2; 8 positions agree with TRBD1. Germline V gene lookup returns CDR1 MNHEY and CDR2 SVGAGI. Trimming removed 6 bases from V and 12 bases from J; junction bases left unmatched: 15. This CDR3 is 14 amino acids long. The CDR3 coding sequence is TGTGCCAGCAGGGAACCGGGACAGGCACTCGCGGACACCTTC. Protein product: CASREPGQALADTF.

V usage is TRBV28 and J usage is TRBJ1-2; 7 bases map to TRBD1. The germline V gene encodes CDR1 MDHEN and CDR2 SYDVKM. V shed 7 bases, J shed 0 bases, and the junction held 5 bases outside the gene matches. The CDR3 runs to 14 residues. The CDR3 bases are TGTGCCAGCATTCCCGGGACAGCTAACTATGGCTACACCTTC. Its translation is CASIPGTANYGYTF.

This clone was detected once. The chain employs TRBV4-2 and TRBJ2-2, with 9 bases fitting TRBD2. Germline V lookup: CDR1 LGHNA, CDR2 YNFKEQ. The CDR3 is made up of 17 amino acids. V dropped 4 bases and J dropped 5; count of bases not matched to a gene: 11. The CDR3 DNA sequence: TGTGCCAGCAGCCCTAAGTTACTAGCGGGTTCTACCGGGGAGCTGTTTTTT. Amino acid sequence: CASSPKLLAGSTGELFF.

Note on this clone: A much larger clonotype is one base distant, so this may be a read error. The identical CDR3 is also encoded by other nucleotide sequences in the sample. This rearrangement joins TRBV29-1 to TRBJ2-7, with TRBD1 identical over 7 bases. The CDR3 consists of 16 residues. Germline V lookup: CDR1 SQVTM, CDR2 ANQGSEA. With V trimmed by 6 bases and J by 1 base, 15 bases remained unmatched. The CDR3 spells CSVLPDDRADSYEQYF. CDR3 sequence (DNA): TGCAGCGTCCTCCCGGACGACAGGGCGGATTCCTACGAGCAGTACTTC.

The V gene is TRBV11-2, the J gene TRBJ2-7, with a possible D match to TRBD1 (6 bases). With 0 bases removed from V and 3 bases from J, the gap between germline ends came to 12 bases. The CDR3 is 15 residues long. CDR1 and CDR2 (germline): SGHAT, FQNNGV. CDR3 sequence: CASSLERTANYEQYF. The DNA for the CDR3 is TGTGCCAGCAGCTTAGAGAGGACAGCAAACTACGAGCAGTACTTC.

The chain couples TRBV2 to TRBJ1-5; D remains ambiguous. Trimming cost V 6 bases and J 1 base, with 13 bases left between them. Germline V gene lookup returns CDR1 SNHLY and CDR2 FYNNEI. CDR3 size: 15 residues. The CDR3 DNA follows: TGTGCCAGCAGAGGTGCGGGGTTCAGCAATCAGCCCCAGCATTTT. Its protein is CASRGAGFSNQPQHF.

This chain connects TRBV15 to TRBJ2-2, with D possibly TRBD1 on 6 matching bases. The CDR3 loop spans 16 amino acids. The V and J ends lost 5 bases and 7 bases respectively, with 20 bases between them. CDR1 is LNHNV and CDR2 is YYDKDF in the germline V gene (reference sequence). CDR3 amino acids: CATSLYRQGTNGELFF. The CDR3 DNA is TGTGCCACCAGCCTTTACCGTCAGGGGACGAACGGGGAGCTGTTTTTT.